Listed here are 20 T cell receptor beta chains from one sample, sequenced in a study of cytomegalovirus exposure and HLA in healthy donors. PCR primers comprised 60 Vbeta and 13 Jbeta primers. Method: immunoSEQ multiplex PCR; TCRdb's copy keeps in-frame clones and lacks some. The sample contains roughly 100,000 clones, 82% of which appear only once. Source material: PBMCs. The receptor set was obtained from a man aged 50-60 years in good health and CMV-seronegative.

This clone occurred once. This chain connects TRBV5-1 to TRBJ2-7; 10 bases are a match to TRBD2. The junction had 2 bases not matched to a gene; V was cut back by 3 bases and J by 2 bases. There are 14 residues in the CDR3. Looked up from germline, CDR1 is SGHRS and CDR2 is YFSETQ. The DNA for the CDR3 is TGCGCCAGCAGCTCCACTAGCGGGGCCTACGAGCAGTACTTC. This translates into CASSSTSGAYEQYF.

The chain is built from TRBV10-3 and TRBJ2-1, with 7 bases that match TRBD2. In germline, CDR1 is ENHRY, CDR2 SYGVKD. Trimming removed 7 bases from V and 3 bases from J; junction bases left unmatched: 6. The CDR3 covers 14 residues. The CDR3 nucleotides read TGTGCCATCAAGAGTGGCGGGGGCTACAATGAGCAGTTCTTC. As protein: CAIKSGGGYNEQFF.

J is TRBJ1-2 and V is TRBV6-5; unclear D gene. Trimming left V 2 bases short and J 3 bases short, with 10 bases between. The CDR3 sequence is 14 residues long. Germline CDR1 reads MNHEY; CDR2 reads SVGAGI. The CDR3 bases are TGTGCCAGCAGTTACGGACTGGACGACTATGGCTACACCTTC. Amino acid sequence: CASSYGLDDYGYTF.

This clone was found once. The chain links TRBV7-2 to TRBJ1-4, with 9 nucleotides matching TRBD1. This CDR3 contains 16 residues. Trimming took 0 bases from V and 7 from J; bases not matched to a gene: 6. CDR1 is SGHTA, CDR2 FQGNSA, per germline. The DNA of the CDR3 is TGTGCCAGCAGCTTAGCCCTCGGGACAGGGAGTGAAAAACTGTTTTTT. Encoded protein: CASSLALGTGSEKLFF. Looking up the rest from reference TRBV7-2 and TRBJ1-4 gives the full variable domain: GAGVSQSPSNKVTEKGKDVELRCDPISGHTALYWYRQSLGQGLEFLIYFQGNSAPDKSGLPSDRFSAERTGGSVSTLTIQRTQQEDSAVYLCASSLALGTGSEKLFFGSGTQLSVL.

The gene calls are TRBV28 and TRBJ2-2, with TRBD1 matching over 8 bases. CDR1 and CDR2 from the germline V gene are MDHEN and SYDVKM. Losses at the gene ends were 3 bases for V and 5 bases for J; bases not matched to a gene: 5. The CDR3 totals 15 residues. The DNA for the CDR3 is TGTGCCAGCAGTTTGGGGGACAGGAAAACCGGGGAGCTGTTTTTT. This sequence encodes CASSLGDRKTGELFF.

The CDR3 DNA reads TGTGCCAGCGGACTCGGCGCCCAGAGGCAGTACTTC. It yields the protein CASGLGAQRQYF. The V and J genes are TRBV6-1 and TRBJ2-7, with a possible D match to TRBD2 (5 bases). The germline gives CDR1 MNHNS, CDR2 SASEGT. V was trimmed by 8 bases and J by 9 bases, leaving 17 bases between them. This CDR3 is built from 12 residues.

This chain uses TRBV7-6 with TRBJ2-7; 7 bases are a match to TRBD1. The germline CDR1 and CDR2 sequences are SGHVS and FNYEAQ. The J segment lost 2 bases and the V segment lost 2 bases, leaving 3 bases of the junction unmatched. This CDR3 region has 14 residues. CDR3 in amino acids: CASSLSGQAYEQYF. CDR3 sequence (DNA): TGTGCCAGCAGCTTAAGCGGACAGGCCTACGAGCAGTACTTC.

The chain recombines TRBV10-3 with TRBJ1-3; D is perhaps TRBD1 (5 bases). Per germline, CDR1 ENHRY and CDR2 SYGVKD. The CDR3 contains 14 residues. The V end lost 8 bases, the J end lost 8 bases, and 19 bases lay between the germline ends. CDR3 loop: CAIVRGEGEYTIYF. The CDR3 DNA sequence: TGTGCCATCGTTCGGGGGGAAGGAGAATACACCATATATTTT.

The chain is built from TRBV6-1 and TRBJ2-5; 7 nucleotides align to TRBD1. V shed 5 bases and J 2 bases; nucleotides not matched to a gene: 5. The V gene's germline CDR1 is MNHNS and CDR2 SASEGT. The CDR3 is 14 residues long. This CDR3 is CASSSGTAQETQYF. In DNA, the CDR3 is TGTGCCAGCAGTTCCGGGACAGCACAAGAGACCCAGTACTTC.

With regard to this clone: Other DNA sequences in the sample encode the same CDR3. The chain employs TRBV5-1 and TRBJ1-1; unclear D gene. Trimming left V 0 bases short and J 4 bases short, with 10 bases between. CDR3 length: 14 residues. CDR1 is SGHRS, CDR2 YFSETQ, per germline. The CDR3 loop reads CASSLVGRGTEAFF. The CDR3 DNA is TGCGCCAGCAGCTTGGTTGGTCGGGGCACTGAAGCTTTCTTT. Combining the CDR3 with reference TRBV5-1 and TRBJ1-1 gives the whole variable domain KAGVTQTPRYLIKTRGQQVTLSCSPISGHRSVSWYQQTPGQGLQFLFEYFSETQRNKGNFPGRFSGRQFSNSRSEMNVSTLELGDSALYLCASSLVGRGTEAFFGQGTRLTVV.

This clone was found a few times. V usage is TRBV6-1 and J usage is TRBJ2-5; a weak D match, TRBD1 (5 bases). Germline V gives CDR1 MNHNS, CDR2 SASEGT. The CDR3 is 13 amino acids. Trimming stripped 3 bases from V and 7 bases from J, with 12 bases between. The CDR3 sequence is CASSEQGTGTQYF. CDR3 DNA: TGTGCCAGCAGTGAGCAGGGTACGGGGACCCAGTACTTC.

The CDR3 is CASSPWDTQTQYF. CDR3 in DNA: TGTGCCAGCAGCCCGTGGGACACCCAGACCCAGTACTTC. The chain is built from TRBV7-9 and TRBJ2-5; D may be TRBD1 (6 bases). Per the germline V gene, CDR1 is SEHNR and CDR2 is FQNEAQ (reference sequence). Trimming cost V 5 bases and J 6 bases, with 13 bases left between them. This CDR3 is built from 13 residues.

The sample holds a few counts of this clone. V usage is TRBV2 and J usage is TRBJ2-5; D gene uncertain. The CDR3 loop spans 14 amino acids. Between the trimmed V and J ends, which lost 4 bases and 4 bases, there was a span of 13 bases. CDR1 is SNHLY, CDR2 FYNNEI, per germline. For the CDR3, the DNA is TGTGCCAGCAGTGTGCGTTCATATGGAGAGACCCAGTACTTC. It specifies CASSVRSYGETQYF.

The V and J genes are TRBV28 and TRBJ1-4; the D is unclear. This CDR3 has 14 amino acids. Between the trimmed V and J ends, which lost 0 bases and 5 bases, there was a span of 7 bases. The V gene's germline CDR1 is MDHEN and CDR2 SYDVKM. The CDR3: CASSLWTLNEKLFF. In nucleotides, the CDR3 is TGTGCCAGCAGTTTATGGACACTGAATGAAAAACTGTTTTTT.

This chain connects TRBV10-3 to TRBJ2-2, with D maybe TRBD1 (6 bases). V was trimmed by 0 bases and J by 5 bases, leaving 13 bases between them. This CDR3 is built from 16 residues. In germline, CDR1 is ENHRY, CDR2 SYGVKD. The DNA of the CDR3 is TGTGCCATCAGTGAGTCGTCAGGGGCCAGGACCGGGGAGCTGTTTTTT. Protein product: CAISESSGARTGELFF.

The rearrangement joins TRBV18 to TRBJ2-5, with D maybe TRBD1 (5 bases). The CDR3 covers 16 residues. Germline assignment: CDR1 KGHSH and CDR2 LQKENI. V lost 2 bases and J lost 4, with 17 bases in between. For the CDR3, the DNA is TGTGCCAGCTCACCAGGATCCTTTAGGGGTGGAGAGACCCAGTACTTC. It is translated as CASSPGSFRGGETQYF.

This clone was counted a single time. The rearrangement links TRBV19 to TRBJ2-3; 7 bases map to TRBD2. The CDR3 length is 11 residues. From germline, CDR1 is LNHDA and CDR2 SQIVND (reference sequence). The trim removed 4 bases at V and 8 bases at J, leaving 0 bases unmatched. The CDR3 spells CASSTGGTQYF. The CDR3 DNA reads TGTGCCAGTAGTACGGGGGGTACGCAGTATTTT.

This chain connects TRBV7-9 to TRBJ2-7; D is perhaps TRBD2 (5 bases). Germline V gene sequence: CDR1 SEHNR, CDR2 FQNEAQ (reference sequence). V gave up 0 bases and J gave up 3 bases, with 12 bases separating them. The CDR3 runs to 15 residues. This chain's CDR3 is CASSLAFDGNYEQYF. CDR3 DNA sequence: TGTGCCAGCAGCTTAGCTTTCGACGGGAACTACGAGCAGTACTTC.

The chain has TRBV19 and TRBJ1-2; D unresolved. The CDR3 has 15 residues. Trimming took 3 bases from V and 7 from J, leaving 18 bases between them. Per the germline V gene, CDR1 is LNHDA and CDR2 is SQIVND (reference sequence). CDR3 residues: CASSMSKSLVSGYTF. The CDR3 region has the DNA TGTGCCAGTAGTATGAGTAAGAGTTTGGTGAGTGGCTACACCTTC.

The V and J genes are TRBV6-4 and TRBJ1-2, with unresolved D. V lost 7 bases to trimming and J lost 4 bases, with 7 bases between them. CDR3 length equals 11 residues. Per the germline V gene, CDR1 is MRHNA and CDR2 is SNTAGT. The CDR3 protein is CASTHSYGYTF. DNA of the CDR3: TGTGCCAGCACTCACAGCTATGGCTACACCTTC.